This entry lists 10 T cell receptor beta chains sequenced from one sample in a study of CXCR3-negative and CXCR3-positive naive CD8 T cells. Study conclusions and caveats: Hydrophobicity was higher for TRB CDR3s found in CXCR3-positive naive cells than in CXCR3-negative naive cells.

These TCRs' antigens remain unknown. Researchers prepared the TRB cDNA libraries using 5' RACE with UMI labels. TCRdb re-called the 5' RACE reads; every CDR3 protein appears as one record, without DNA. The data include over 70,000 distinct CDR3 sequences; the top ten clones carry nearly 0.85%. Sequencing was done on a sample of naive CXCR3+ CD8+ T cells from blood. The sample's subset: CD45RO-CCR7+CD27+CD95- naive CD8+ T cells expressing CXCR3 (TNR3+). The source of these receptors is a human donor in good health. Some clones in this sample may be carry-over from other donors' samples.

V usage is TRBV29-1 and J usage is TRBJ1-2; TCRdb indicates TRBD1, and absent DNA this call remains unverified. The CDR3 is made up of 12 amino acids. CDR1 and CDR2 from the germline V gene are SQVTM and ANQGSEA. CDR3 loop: CSVDRVGYGYTF.

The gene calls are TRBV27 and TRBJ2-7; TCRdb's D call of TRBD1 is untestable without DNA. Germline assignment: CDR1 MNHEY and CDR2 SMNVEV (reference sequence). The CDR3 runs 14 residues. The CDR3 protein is CASSPGGPTVLSYF.

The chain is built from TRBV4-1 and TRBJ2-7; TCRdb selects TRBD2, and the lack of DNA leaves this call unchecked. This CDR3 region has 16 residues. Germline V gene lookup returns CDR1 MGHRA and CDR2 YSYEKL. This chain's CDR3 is CASSQVGSGLFDEQYF.

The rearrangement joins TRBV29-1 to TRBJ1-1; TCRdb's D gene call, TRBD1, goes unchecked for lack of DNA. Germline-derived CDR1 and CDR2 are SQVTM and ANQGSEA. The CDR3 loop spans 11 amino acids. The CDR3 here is CSVRQGAEAFF. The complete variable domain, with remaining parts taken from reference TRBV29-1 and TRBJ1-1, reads SAVISQKPSRDICQRGTSLTIQCQVDSQVTMMFWYRQQPGQSLTLIATANQGSEATYESGFVIDKFPISRPNLTFSTLTVSNMSPEDSSIYLCSVRQGAEAFFGQGTRLTVV.

The CDR3 region is CASSLGQHNEQFF. The rearrangement joins TRBV5-1 to TRBJ2-1; TCRdb proposes TRBD1, but this gene call is untestable without DNA. The CDR3 is 13 amino acids. CDR1 is SGHRS, CDR2 YFSETQ, per germline.

This chain's CDR3 is CASSLTSNYEQYF. The V call is TRBV28, the J call TRBJ2-7. This CDR3 contains 13 residues. Looked up from germline, CDR1 is MDHEN and CDR2 is SYDVKM.

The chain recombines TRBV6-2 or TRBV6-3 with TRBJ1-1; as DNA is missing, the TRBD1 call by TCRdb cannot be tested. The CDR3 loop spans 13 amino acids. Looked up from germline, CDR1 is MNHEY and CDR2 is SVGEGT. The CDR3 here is CASTILGGSEAFF.

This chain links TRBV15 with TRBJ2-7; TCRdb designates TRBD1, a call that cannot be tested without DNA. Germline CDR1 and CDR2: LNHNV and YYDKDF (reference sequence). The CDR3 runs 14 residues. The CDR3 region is CATSRGDTTYEQYF.

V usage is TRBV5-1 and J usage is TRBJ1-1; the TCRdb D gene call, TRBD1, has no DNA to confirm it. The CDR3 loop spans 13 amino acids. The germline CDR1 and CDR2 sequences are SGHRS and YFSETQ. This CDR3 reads CASTGRSNTEAFF.

The CDR3 region is CSVEDPLDLTGETQYF. V gene TRBV29-1 combines with J gene TRBJ2-5. Per the germline V gene, CDR1 is SQVTM and CDR2 is ANQGSEA. This CDR3 is built from 16 residues. The full variable domain, rest sourced from reference TRBV29-1 and TRBJ2-5, is SAVISQKPSRDICQRGTSLTIQCQVDSQVTMMFWYRQQPGQSLTLIATANQGSEATYESGFVIDKFPISRPNLTFSTLTVSNMSPEDSSIYLCSVEDPLDLTGETQYFGPGTRLLVL.